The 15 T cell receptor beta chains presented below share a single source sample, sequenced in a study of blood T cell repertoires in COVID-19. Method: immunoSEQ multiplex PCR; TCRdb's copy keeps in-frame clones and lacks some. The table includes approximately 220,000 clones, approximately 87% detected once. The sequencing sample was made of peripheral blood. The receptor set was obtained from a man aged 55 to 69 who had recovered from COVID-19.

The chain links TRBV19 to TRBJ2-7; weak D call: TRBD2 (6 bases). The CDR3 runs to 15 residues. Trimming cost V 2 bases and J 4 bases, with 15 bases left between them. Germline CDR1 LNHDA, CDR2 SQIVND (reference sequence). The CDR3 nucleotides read TGTGCCAGTAGTATATTGGAGGGGTCGGGATACGAGCAGTACTTC. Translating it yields CASSILEGSGYEQYF.

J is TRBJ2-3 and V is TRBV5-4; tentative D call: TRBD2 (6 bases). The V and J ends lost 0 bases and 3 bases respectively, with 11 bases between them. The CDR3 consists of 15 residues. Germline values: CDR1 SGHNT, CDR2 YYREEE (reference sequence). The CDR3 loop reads CASSLAGVQTDTQYF. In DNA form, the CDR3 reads TGTGCCAGCAGCTTGGCGGGAGTTCAGACAGATACGCAGTATTTT.

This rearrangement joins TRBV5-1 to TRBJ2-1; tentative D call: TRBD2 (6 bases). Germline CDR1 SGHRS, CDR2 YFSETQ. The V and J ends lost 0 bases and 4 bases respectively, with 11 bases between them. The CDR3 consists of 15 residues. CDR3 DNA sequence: TGCGCCAGCAGCTTGGCGTTAGCGGCATACAATGAGCAGTTCTTC. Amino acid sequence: CASSLALAAYNEQFF.

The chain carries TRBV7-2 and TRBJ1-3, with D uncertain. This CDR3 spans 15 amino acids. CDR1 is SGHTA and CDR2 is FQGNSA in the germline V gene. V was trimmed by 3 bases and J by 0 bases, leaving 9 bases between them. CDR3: CASSFESISGNTIYF. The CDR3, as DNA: TGTGCCAGCAGCTTCGAATCTATCTCTGGAAACACCATATATTTT.

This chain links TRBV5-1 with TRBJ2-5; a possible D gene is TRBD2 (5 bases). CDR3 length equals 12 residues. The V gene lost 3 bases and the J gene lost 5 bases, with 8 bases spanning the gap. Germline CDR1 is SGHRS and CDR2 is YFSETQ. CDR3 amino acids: CASSSGMETQYF. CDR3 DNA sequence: TGCGCCAGCAGCTCCGGGATGGAGACCCAGTACTTC. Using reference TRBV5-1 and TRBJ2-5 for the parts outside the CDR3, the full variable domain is KAGVTQTPRYLIKTRGQQVTLSCSPISGHRSVSWYQQTPGQGLQFLFEYFSETQRNKGNFPGRFSGRQFSNSRSEMNVSTLELGDSALYLCASSSGMETQYFGPGTRLLVL.

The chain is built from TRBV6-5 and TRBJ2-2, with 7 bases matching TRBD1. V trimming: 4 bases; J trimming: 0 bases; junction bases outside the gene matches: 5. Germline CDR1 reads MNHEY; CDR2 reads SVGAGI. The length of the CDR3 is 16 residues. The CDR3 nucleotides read TGTGCCAGCAGTTTAGCCGGGACAGCGAACACCGGGGAGCTGTTTTTT. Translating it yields CASSLAGTANTGELFF.

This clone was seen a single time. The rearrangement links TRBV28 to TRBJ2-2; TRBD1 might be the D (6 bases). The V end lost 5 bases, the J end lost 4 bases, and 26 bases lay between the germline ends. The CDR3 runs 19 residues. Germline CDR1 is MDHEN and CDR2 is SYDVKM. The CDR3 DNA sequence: TGTGCCAGCAGTGTACTATTTGAGTGGACAGCTTATGGCACCGGGGAGCTGTTTTTT. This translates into CASSVLFEWTAYGTGELFF. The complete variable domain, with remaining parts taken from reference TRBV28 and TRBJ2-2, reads DVKVTQSSRYLVKRTGEKVFLECVQDMDHENMFWYRQDPGLGLRLIYFSYDVKMKEKGDIPEGYSVSREKKERFSLILESASTNQTSMYLCASSVLFEWTAYGTGELFFGEGSRLTVL.

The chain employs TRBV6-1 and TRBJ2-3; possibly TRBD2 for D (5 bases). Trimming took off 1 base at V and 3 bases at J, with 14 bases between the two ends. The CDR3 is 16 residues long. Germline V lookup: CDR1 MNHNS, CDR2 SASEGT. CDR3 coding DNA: TGTGCCAGCAGTGAAGATCTAGCCACCAGTACAGATACGCAGTATTTT. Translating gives CASSEDLATSTDTQYF.

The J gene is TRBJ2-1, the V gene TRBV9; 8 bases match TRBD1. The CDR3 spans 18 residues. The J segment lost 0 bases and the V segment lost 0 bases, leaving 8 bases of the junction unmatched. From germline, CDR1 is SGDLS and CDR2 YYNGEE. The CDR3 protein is CASSVEGTGGPSYNEQFF. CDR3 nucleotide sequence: TGTGCCAGCAGCGTAGAAGGGACAGGCGGCCCCTCCTACAATGAGCAGTTCTTC.

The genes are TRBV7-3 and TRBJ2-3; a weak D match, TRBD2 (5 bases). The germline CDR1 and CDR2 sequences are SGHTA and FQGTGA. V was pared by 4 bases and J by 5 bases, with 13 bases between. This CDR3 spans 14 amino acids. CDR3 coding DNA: TGTGCCAGCAGCTCCTTTGGAGGTTTAGATACGCAGTATTTT. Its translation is CASSSFGGLDTQYF.

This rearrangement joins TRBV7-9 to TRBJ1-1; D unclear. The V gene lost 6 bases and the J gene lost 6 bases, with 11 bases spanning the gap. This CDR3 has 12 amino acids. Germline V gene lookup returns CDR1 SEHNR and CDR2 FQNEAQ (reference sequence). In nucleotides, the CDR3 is TGTGCCAGCAGTCCCGGGAGCGCTGAAGCTTTCTTT. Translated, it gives CASSPGSAEAFF.

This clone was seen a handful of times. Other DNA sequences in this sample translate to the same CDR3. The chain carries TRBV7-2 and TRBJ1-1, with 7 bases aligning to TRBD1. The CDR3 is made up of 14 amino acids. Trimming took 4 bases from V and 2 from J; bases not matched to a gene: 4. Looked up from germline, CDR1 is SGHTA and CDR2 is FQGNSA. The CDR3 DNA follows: TGTGCCAGCAGCTCCGGACAGGTAAACACTGAAGCTTTCTTT. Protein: CASSSGQVNTEAFF.

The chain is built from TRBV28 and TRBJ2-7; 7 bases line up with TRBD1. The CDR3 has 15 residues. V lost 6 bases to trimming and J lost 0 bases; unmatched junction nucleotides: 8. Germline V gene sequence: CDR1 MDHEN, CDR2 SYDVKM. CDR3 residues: CASSQRRTGSYEQYF. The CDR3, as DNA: TGTGCCAGCAGCCAACGGCGGACAGGCTCCTACGAGCAGTACTTC.

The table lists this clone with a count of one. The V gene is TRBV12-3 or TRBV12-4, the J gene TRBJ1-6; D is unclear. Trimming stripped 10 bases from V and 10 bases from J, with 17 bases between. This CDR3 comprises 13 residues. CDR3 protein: CATAASGGSPLHF. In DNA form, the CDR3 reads TGTGCCACCGCCGCGAGTGGAGGCTCACCCCTCCACTTT.

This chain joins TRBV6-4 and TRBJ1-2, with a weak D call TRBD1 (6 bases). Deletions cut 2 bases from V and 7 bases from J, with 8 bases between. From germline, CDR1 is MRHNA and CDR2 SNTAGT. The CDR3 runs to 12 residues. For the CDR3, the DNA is TGTGCCAGCAGTGACAGGGGGATTGGCTACACCTTC. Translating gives CASSDRGIGYTF.